One sample yielded the 30 T cell receptor beta chains listed below, sequenced in a study of control samples from healthy donors and cancer patients. Measured with immunoSEQ multiplex PCR; TCRdb has only the in-frame clones, and not every one. The table includes approximately 160,000 clones, around 90% detected once. Sequenced input: blood. All receptors come from a woman aged 40-49 years in good health.

The V call is TRBV5-4, the J call TRBJ1-1; 8 bases are shared with TRBD1. CDR1 SGHNT and CDR2 YYREEE come from the germline V gene (reference sequence). J was trimmed by 1 base and V by 4 bases; bases with no gene match: 6. The CDR3 loop spans 15 amino acids. The CDR3 loop is CASSPRGQENTEAFF. For the CDR3, the DNA is TGTGCCAGCAGCCCAAGGGGACAGGAGAACACTGAAGCTTTCTTT.

This chain joins TRBV4-2 and TRBJ1-3, with a tentative D call TRBD1 (5 bases). The CDR3 covers 14 residues. Trimming removed 2 bases from V and 3 bases from J, with 8 bases in between. Germline values: CDR1 LGHNA, CDR2 YNFKEQ. DNA for the CDR3: TGTGCCAGCAGCCAACAGGGTTTTGGAAACACCATATATTTT. It codes for CASSQQGFGNTIYF.

The genes are TRBV20-1 and TRBJ2-3; D may be TRBD1 (6 bases). This CDR3 is 14 amino acids long. From germline, CDR1 is DFQATT and CDR2 SNEGSKA (reference sequence). The ends were cut back, 3 bases at V and 0 bases at J, with 10 bases in the middle. The CDR3 sequence: CSASDRSSTDTQYF. Written as DNA, the CDR3 is TGCAGTGCTAGTGACAGGTCCAGCACAGATACGCAGTATTTT.

This sequence joins TRBV7-8 and TRBJ1-2, with D perhaps matching TRBD1 (6 bases). This CDR3 contains 16 residues. Trimming left V 5 bases short and J 6 bases short, with 22 bases between. Germline assignment: CDR1 SGHVS and CDR2 FQNEAQ. CDR3 sequence reads: CASSAEVPGGLHGYTF. Here the CDR3 DNA reads TGTGCCAGCAGCGCCGAAGTTCCCGGGGGGCTCCATGGCTACACCTTC.

This clone came up once. The chain uses TRBV6-1 and TRBJ2-7; D is perhaps TRBD1 (6 bases). The CDR3 loop spans 13 amino acids. V lost 3 bases to trimming and J lost 5 bases, with 11 bases between them. Germline V gene data show CDR1 as MNHNS and CDR2 as SASEGT. The CDR3 DNA reads TGTGCCAGCAGTGATACAGGGCCCCACGAGCAGTACTTC. As protein: CASSDTGPHEQYF.

This sequence joins TRBV6-2 or TRBV6-3 and TRBJ1-5, with D possibly being TRBD1 (6 bases). Trimming pared 6 bases from V and 0 bases from J, leaving 18 bases between. The CDR3 extends over 17 amino acids. Looked up from germline, CDR1 is MNHEY and CDR2 is SVGEGT. In DNA form, the CDR3 reads TGTGCCAGCAGCCCCACCGACAGGTACACTAGCAATCAGCCCCAGCATTTT. This sequence encodes CASSPTDRYTSNQPQHF.

The chain employs TRBV12-3 or TRBV12-4 and TRBJ1-1; D is ambiguous. Trimming took 6 bases from V and 4 from J, leaving 9 bases between them. This CDR3 is built from 12 residues. The DNA of the CDR3 is TGTGCCAGCAGCCCCGTGGGCACTGAAGCTTTCTTT. It encodes CASSPVGTEAFF.

The J gene is TRBJ2-2, the V gene TRBV10-1, with a possible D match to TRBD1 (6 bases). V shed 6 bases and J shed 3 bases, with 8 bases lying between them. The CDR3 is made up of 13 amino acids. CDR1 is WNHNN and CDR2 is SYGVQD in the germline V gene (reference sequence). The CDR3 here is CASRQGHTGELFF. The CDR3 DNA reads TGCGCCAGCAGACAGGGACACACCGGGGAGCTGTTTTTT.

V usage is TRBV4-2 and J usage is TRBJ1-1; tentatively, D is TRBD1 (5 bases). Trimming pared 4 bases from V and 8 bases from J, leaving 14 bases between. Germline CDR1 is LGHNA and CDR2 is YNFKEQ. This CDR3 has 13 residues. The CDR3 here is CASSPQDGLEAFF. In DNA, the CDR3 is TGTGCCAGCAGCCCACAGGACGGGTTAGAAGCTTTCTTT.

The chain has TRBV27 and TRBJ2-3; no clear D gene. V was pared by 6 bases and J by 2 bases, with 15 bases between. Germline CDR1 and CDR2: MNHEY and SMNVEV (reference sequence). This CDR3 comprises 15 residues. This CDR3 reads CASSYNAPNTDTQYF. CDR3 DNA sequence: TGTGCCAGCAGCTATAACGCCCCGAACACAGATACGCAGTATTTT.

J is TRBJ1-2 and V is TRBV19; 9 nucleotides line up with TRBD1. The germline V gene encodes CDR1 LNHDA and CDR2 SQIVND (reference sequence). The CDR3 totals 15 residues. With V trimmed by 1 base and J by 7 bases, 7 bases remained unmatched. Written as DNA, the CDR3 is TGTGCCAGTAGTATAGGTCCGGGACAGGGTGGTGGCTACACCTTC. Amino acids: CASSIGPGQGGGYTF.

This chain links TRBV10-1 with TRBJ1-1, with TRBD1 matching 9 bases. Germline values: CDR1 WNHNN, CDR2 SYGVQD (reference sequence). The CDR3 length is 14 residues. Losses at the gene ends were 0 bases for V and 5 bases for J; bases not matched to a gene: 1. The CDR3 DNA reads TGCGCCAGCAGTGAGTCGGGACAGGGAACTGAAGCTTTCTTT. It yields the protein CASSESGQGTEAFF.

V and J are TRBV9 and TRBJ2-7; 9 bases line up with TRBD1. J gave up 3 bases and V 4 bases, and 8 bases lay outside the gene matches. The CDR3 has 15 residues. Germline V gene data show CDR1 as SGDLS and CDR2 as YYNGEE. CDR3 DNA: TGTGCCAGCAGCCCCCGGACAGGGGTGGGCTACGAGCAGTACTTC. Protein sequence: CASSPRTGVGYEQYF.

The chain links TRBV2 to TRBJ2-2; 9 bases are a match to TRBD1. The CDR3 contains 14 residues. J was trimmed by 7 bases and V by 7 bases; bases with no gene match: 7. Germline V gives CDR1 SNHLY, CDR2 FYNNEI. Here the CDR3 reads CASKGTGGHGELFF. In DNA form, the CDR3 reads TGTGCCAGCAAGGGCACAGGGGGCCACGGGGAGCTGTTTTTT.

The V and J genes are TRBV12-5 and TRBJ1-2; D is perhaps TRBD1 (5 bases). This CDR3 region has 17 residues. From germline, CDR1 is LGHNT and CDR2 FRNRAP. The germline V and J ends were trimmed by 5 bases and 4 bases, with 23 bases remaining between them. CDR3 in amino acids: CASGPASAGGTIYGYTF. The DNA for the CDR3 is TGTGCTAGTGGTCCAGCCTCGGCGGGGGGAACCATCTATGGCTACACCTTC.

This chain uses TRBV7-2 with TRBJ2-1, with 10 bases that match TRBD2. After removal of 5 bases from V and 7 bases from J, the junction contained 14 bases not matched to a gene. The CDR3 covers 17 residues. The germline gives CDR1 SGHTA, CDR2 FQGNSA. The CDR3 is CASSPWRASGGVNEQFF. CDR3 DNA sequence: TGTGCCAGCAGCCCCTGGAGAGCCAGCGGGGGGGTTAATGAGCAGTTCTTC.

The gene calls are TRBV5-1 and TRBJ1-2; D perhaps matches TRBD1 (5 bases). Trimming took off 0 bases at V and 6 bases at J, with 15 bases between the two ends. The CDR3 covers 15 residues. In germline, CDR1 is SGHRS, CDR2 YFSETQ. The CDR3 DNA reads TGCGCCAGCAGCTTGGCCTCGGCAGGGTCGCATGGCTACACCTTC. The encoded protein is CASSLASAGSHGYTF.

The V and J genes are TRBV5-5 and TRBJ2-5, with 8 positions matching TRBD2. Germline V gives CDR1 SGHKS, CDR2 YYEKEE (reference sequence). V was clipped by 1 base and J by 1 base; unmatched bases: 3. The CDR3 has 15 residues. In nucleotides, the CDR3 is TGTGCCAGCAGCTTGTTTGCGGGGGGCCAAGAGACCCAGTACTTC. This translates into CASSLFAGGQETQYF.

V is TRBV14 and J is TRBJ2-3, with TRBD1 matching 8 bases. This CDR3 has 15 residues. The V segment lost 4 bases and the J segment 6 bases; nucleotides outside the gene matches: 9. The V gene's germline CDR1 is SGHDN and CDR2 FVKESK. Here the CDR3 DNA reads TGTGCCAGCAGCCTGGGGACAGGTCCGGGGGATACGCAGTATTTT. Translation gives CASSLGTGPGDTQYF.

This chain uses TRBV7-2 with TRBJ2-1; D unclear. Trimming took off 4 bases at V and 0 bases at J, with 13 bases between the two ends. This CDR3 has 16 amino acids. The germline CDR1 and CDR2 sequences are SGHTA and FQGNSA. This CDR3 is CASSSPGEDSYNEQFF. In nucleotides, the CDR3 is TGTGCCAGCAGCTCCCCTGGGGAAGACTCCTACAATGAGCAGTTCTTC.

This chain links TRBV11-2 with TRBJ1-1, with 7 bases fitting TRBD1. The germline gives CDR1 SGHAT, CDR2 FQNNGV. The CDR3 length is 15 residues. Trimming cost V 6 bases and J 0 bases; bases outside gene matches: 7. The CDR3: CASRRSGQLNTEAFF. DNA of the CDR3: TGTGCCAGCAGACGATCGGGACAGTTGAACACTGAAGCTTTCTTT.

The CDR3 loop reads CASSMRTIGEGRFNEQFF. In DNA, the CDR3 is TGTGCCAGCAGCATGCGAACTATTGGGGAAGGTCGGTTCAATGAGCAGTTCTTC. The chain has TRBV9 and TRBJ2-1, with D hard to call. The CDR3 covers 18 residues. Germline V CDR1 and CDR2: SGDLS, YYNGEE. Trimming took off 4 bases at V and 6 bases at J, with 26 bases between the two ends.

The chain joins TRBV5-1 to TRBJ2-1; 7 nucleotides match TRBD2. The CDR3 has 14 residues. V shed 2 bases and J 3 bases; nucleotides not matched to a gene: 2. Germline-derived CDR1 and CDR2 are SGHRS and YFSETQ. CDR3 in amino acids: CASSFGGGYNEQFF. The CDR3 DNA reads as TGCGCCAGCAGCTTCGGCGGGGGCTACAATGAGCAGTTCTTC.

This clone has only one observation. V and J are TRBV7-9 and TRBJ2-1; D gene ambiguous. V was trimmed by 1 base and J by 8 bases, leaving 12 bases between them. Germline V gene sequence: CDR1 SEHNR, CDR2 FQNEAQ (reference sequence). This CDR3 has 14 residues. CDR3 coding DNA: TGTGCCAGCAGCTTAGAAAGGTCCGGTGATGAGCAGTTCTTC. Its protein product is CASSLERSGDEQFF.

The rearrangement links TRBV7-2 to TRBJ1-1, with 7 bases lining up with TRBD1. The V segment lost 4 bases and the J segment 8 bases; nucleotides outside the gene matches: 7. The CDR3 has 13 amino acids. The germline V gene encodes CDR1 SGHTA and CDR2 FQGNSA. The CDR3 here is CASSYSPGQEAFF. In DNA, the CDR3 is TGTGCCAGCAGCTACTCCCCGGGACAGGAAGCTTTCTTT.

The chain has TRBV27 and TRBJ2-1; the D gene is possibly TRBD2 (6 bases). CDR1 and CDR2 from the germline V gene are MNHEY and SMNVEV (reference sequence). V was trimmed by 4 bases and J by 0 bases, leaving 16 bases between them. The CDR3 spans 17 residues. CDR3 region: CASSSSGTLSSYNEQFF. The CDR3 region has the DNA TGTGCCAGCAGTTCGTCCGGGACTTTAAGCTCCTACAATGAGCAGTTCTTC.

This clone has a single count. This rearrangement joins TRBV24-1 to TRBJ1-1; D remains ambiguous. Germline V lookup: CDR1 KGHDR, CDR2 SFDVKD. The CDR3 spans 15 residues. The ends were cut back, 12 bases at V and 0 bases at J, with 19 bases in the middle. DNA for the CDR3: TGTGCCGGGTCCATCTTTACTCAAATGAACACTGAAGCTTTCTTT. Residues: CAGSIFTQMNTEAFF.

The CDR3 DNA reads TGTGCCAGCAGTCTCCACTGGCGGGGGTCTGACGAGCAGTACTTC. Amino acid sequence: CASSLHWRGSDEQYF. The chain recombines TRBV11-1 with TRBJ2-7; TRBD2 matches 7 bases. CDR1 SGHAT and CDR2 FQDESV come from the germline V gene (reference sequence). The J segment lost 5 bases and the V segment lost 6 bases, leaving 13 bases of the junction unmatched. The CDR3 runs 15 residues.

This clone was seen only a few times. The V gene is TRBV5-6, the J gene TRBJ2-5; 9 bases align to TRBD1. Germline V gives CDR1 SGHDT, CDR2 YYEEEE. This CDR3 has 15 residues. V lost 4 bases to trimming and J lost 5 bases; unmatched junction nucleotides: 9. The CDR3 sequence is CASSGTGGAEETQYF. The DNA for the CDR3 is TGTGCCAGCAGCGGCACAGGGGGCGCGGAGGAGACCCAGTACTTC. Filled out from reference TRBV5-6 and TRBJ2-5, the complete variable domain reads DAGVTQSPTHLIKTRGQQVTLRCSPKSGHDTVSWYQQALGQGPQFIFQYYEEEERQRGNFPDRFSGHQFPNYSSELNVNALLLGDSALYLCASSGTGGAEETQYFGPGTRLLVL.

The chain joins TRBV7-9 to TRBJ2-1; D ambiguous. Trimming took off 3 bases at V and 7 bases at J, with 10 bases between the two ends. The length of the CDR3 is 13 residues. In germline, CDR1 is SEHNR, CDR2 FQNEAQ (reference sequence). CDR3 amino acids: CASSFVQPNEQFF. The CDR3 coding sequence is TGTGCCAGCAGCTTCGTTCAACCTAATGAGCAGTTCTTC.